This entry lists 3 T cell receptor beta chains sequenced from one sample in a study of cytomegalovirus exposure and HLA in healthy donors. Researchers ran the PCR with 60 Vbeta and 13 Jbeta primers. Generated by immunoSEQ multiplex PCR, the TCRdb table keeps only in-frame clones and is missing some. There are 150,000 to 200,000 clones in the sample; around 79% occur only once, and about 6.4% lies in the top ten. Sequencing was performed on PBMCs. These receptor sequences come from a man aged 40-55 years in good health and CMV-seropositive.

V usage is TRBV27 and J usage is TRBJ2-1, with 11 bases aligning to TRBD2. Germline V gene sequence: CDR1 MNHEY, CDR2 SMNVEV (reference sequence). V was pared by 9 bases and J by 5 bases, with 12 bases of the junction left unmatched. CDR3 size: 16 residues. CDR3 amino acids: CASRFIGTSGHNEQFF. The CDR3 DNA is TGTGCCAGTCGTTTCATCGGGACTAGCGGACACAATGAGCAGTTCTTC.

The chain uses TRBV12-5 and TRBJ2-7; maybe TRBD2 (5 bases). Per germline, CDR1 LGHNT and CDR2 FRNRAP. The V gene lost 6 bases and the J gene lost 2 bases, with 14 bases spanning the gap. This CDR3 comprises 14 residues. The CDR3 here is CASGPPAAAYEQYF. Here the CDR3 DNA reads TGTGCTAGTGGACCTCCCGCAGCGGCCTACGAGCAGTACTTC.

The chain uses TRBV5-1 and TRBJ1-1, with a possible D match to TRBD1 (5 bases). Per germline, CDR1 SGHRS and CDR2 YFSETQ. This CDR3 has 15 residues. V was trimmed by 1 base and J by 0 bases, leaving 10 bases between them. CDR3 in amino acids: CASSLQGGVNTEAFF. CDR3 DNA sequence: TGCGCCAGCAGCTTGCAGGGAGGGGTGAACACTGAAGCTTTCTTT. The whole variable domain, filled in from reference TRBV5-1 and TRBJ1-1, reads KAGVTQTPRYLIKTRGQQVTLSCSPISGHRSVSWYQQTPGQGLQFLFEYFSETQRNKGNFPGRFSGRQFSNSRSEMNVSTLELGDSALYLCASSLQGGVNTEAFFGQGTRLTVV.